The T cell receptor beta chain under discussion was sequenced for a study of T cells in Graves' hyperthyroidism and ophthalmopathy. Study-wide points: Onset of ophthalmopathy came a median around 7.1 months after the model predicted it. In simple terms, a model built on 13 V-J features told ophthalmopathy apart from stable hyperthyroidism.

Germline V gene lookup returns CDR1 SNHLY and CDR2 FYNNEI. The CDR3 runs 11 residues. V lost 3 bases and J lost 7, with 3 bases in between. The table lists this clonotype with many counts. The antigen is undetermined. RNA transcripts served as the template for amplifying TCR beta CDR3 regions. The primer set for the first-round RT-PCR of the TCR CDR3 was HTBI. TCRdb reanalysed the multiplex PCR reads using MiXCR and keeps one entry per CDR3 protein. Of a few hundred thousand distinct CDR3 sequences listed, around 15% were seen once; the top ten hold 2.5% to 4%. Using around 10 ml of fresh peripheral blood, PBMCs were prepared.

The chain couples TRBV2 to TRBJ2-2; D ambiguous. The TCR comes from a woman in her forties with Graves' ophthalmopathy. Input material: blood. The CDR3 is CASSEFGELFF. The DNA of the CDR3 is TGTGCCAGCAGTGAGTTCGGGGAGCTGTTTTTT.